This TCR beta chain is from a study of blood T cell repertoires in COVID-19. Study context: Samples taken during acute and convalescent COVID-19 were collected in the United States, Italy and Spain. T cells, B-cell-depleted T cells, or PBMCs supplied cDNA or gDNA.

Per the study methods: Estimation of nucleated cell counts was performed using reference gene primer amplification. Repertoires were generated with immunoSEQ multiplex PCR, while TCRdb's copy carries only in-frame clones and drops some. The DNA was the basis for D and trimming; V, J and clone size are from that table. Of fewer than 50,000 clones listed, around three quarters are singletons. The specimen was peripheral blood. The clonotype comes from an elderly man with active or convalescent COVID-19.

The CDR3 is CASSLGRGAFRQETQYF. For the CDR3, the DNA is TGTGCCAGCAGCTTGGGCAGGGGCGCATTCCGGCAAGAGACCCAGTACTTC. This rearrangement joins TRBV5-6 to TRBJ2-5, with D possibly being TRBD1 (6 bases). Deletions cut 0 bases from V and 2 bases from J, with 17 bases between. The CDR3 is 17 residues long. Germline V CDR1 and CDR2: SGHDT, YYEEEE.